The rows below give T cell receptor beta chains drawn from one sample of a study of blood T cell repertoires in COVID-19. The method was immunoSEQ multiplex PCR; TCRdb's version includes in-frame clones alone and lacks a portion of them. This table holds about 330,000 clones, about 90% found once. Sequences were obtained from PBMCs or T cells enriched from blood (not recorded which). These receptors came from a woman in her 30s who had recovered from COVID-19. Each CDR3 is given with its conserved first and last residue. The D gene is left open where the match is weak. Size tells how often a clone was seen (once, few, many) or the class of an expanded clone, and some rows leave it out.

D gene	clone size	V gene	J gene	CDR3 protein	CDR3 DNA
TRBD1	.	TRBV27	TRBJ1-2	CASSSLDRAYGYTF	TGTGCCAGCAGTTCCTTAGACAGGGCCTATGGCTACACCTTC
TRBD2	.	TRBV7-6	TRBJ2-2	CASSYRAGGLFGELFF	TGTGCCAGCAGCTACCGAGCGGGGGGGCTGTTCGGGGAGCTGTTTTTT
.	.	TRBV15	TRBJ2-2	CATSRVTGANTGELFF	TGTGCCACCAGCAGAGTCACAGGAGCGAACACCGGGGAGCTGTTTTTT
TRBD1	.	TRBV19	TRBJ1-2	CASGQGVTANYGYTF	TGTGCCAGTGGACAGGGGGTTACGGCTAACTATGGCTACACCTTC
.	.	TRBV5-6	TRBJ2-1	CASSLVAGIYNEQFF	TGTGCCAGCAGCTTGGTGGCGGGGATATACAATGAGCAGTTCTTC
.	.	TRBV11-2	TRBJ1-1	CASSLVYSFIPHPNTEAFF	TGTGCCAGCAGCTTAGTTTACTCCTTCATCCCCCATCCGAACACTGAAGCTTTCTTT
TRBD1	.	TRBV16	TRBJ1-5	CASSQSGAGGLNQPQHF	TGTGCCAGCAGCCAATCAGGGGCAGGGGGCCTCAATCAGCCCCAGCATTTT
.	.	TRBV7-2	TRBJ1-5	CASSFGTGIFQPQHF	TGTGCCAGCAGCTTCGGAACAGGGATTTTTCAGCCCCAGCATTTT
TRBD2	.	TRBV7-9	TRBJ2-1	CASSQLWDYRTNEQFF	TGTGCCAGCAGCCAACTGTGGGACTACCGAACCAATGAGCAGTTCTTC
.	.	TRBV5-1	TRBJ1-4	CASSLVSAPRANEKLFF	TGCGCCAGCAGCTTGGTTTCGGCCCCGAGGGCTAATGAAAAACTGTTTTTT
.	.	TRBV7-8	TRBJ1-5	CASSLASGINQPQHF	TGTGCCAGCAGCTTAGCATCAGGGATCAATCAGCCCCAGCATTTT
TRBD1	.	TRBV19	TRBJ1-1	CASSTGGRQGYTEAFF	TGTGCCAGTAGTACGGGGGGCCGACAGGGGTACACTGAAGCTTTCTTT
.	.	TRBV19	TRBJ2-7	CASSTAQGYEQYF	TGTGCCAGTAGTACGGCGCAGGGGTACGAGCAGTACTTC
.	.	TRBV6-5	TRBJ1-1	CASTGLDTEAFF	TGTGCCAGCACAGGGTTGGACACTGAAGCTTTCTTT
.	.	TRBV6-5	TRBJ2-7	CASSYSSDSVYEQYF	TGTGCCAGCAGTTACTCATCAGACAGCGTCTACGAGCAGTACTTC
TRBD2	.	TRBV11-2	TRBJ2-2	CASSSSGANTGELFF	TGTGCCAGCAGCTCTAGCGGGGCGAACACCGGGGAGCTGTTTTTT
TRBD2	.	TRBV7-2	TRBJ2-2	CASSPAGGPKTGELFF	TGTGCCAGCAGCCCAGCGGGGGGGCCTAAGACCGGGGAGCTGTTTTTT
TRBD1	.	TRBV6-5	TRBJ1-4	CASKTGTGGEKLFF	TGTGCCAGCAAAACCGGGACAGGTGGAGAAAAACTGTTTTTT
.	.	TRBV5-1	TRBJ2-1	CASSQGGEYNEQFF	TGCGCCAGCAGCCAGGGGGGAGAATACAATGAGCAGTTCTTC
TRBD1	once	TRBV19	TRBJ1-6	CASSRTGDNSPLHF	TGTGCCAGTAGTCGTACAGGGGATAATTCACCCCTCCACTTT
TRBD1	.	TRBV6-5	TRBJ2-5	CASSYVSTGVGETQYF	TGTGCCAGCAGTTACGTCTCGACAGGGGTGGGTGAGACCCAGTACTTC
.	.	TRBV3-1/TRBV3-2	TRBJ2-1	CASSQDLAGGLYNEQFF	TGTGCCAGCAGCCAAGATCTCGCGGGTGGGCTCTACAATGAGCAGTTCTTC
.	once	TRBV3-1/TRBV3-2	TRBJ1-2	CASSQGPGGYTF	TGTGCCAGCAGCCAAGGTCCCGGGGGCTACACCTTC
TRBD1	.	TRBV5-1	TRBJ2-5	CASRGEGQGGETQYF	TGCGCCAGCAGGGGCGAAGGACAGGGGGGAGAGACCCAGTACTTC
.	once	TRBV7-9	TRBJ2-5	CASSLRDTLQETQYF	TGTGCCAGCAGCCTCCGGGACACTCTTCAAGAGACCCAGTACTTC
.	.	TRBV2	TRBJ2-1	CASSRAGKYNEQFF	TGTGCCAGCAGTCGGGCAGGGAAGTACAATGAGCAGTTCTTC
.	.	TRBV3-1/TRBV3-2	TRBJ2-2	CASSQSGRNTGELFF	TGTGCCAGCAGCCAAAGCGGCAGGAACACCGGGGAGCTGTTTTTT
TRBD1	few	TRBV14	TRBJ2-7	CASSQVAPGGSYEQYF	TGTGCCAGCAGCCAAGTTGCGCCAGGGGGATCCTACGAGCAGTACTTC
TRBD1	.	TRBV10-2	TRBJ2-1	CASSESRGLDRHNEQFF	TGCGCCAGCAGTGAGAGTAGGGGGCTAGATAGGCACAATGAGCAGTTCTTC
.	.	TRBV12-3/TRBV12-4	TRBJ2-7	CASRRTAYEQYF	TGTGCCAGCAGGAGAACCGCCTACGAGCAGTACTTC
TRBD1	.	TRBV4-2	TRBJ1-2	CASSQDLTGGKGGYTF	TGTGCCAGCAGCCAAGATCTGACAGGGGGTAAAGGTGGCTACACCTTC
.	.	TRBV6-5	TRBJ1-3	CASGRSGNTIYF	TGTGCCAGCGGGAGGTCTGGAAACACCATATATTTT
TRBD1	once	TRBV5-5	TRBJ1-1	CASTPPGQGAGEAFF	TGTGCCAGCACCCCCCCGGGGCAGGGGGCCGGTGAAGCTTTCTTT
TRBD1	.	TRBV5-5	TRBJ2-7	CASSYLGTGPAYEQYF	TGTGCCAGCAGTTACCTGGGGACAGGCCCCGCCTACGAGCAGTACTTC
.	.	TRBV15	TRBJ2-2	CATSGRQVDTGELFF	TGTGCCACCAGCGGGAGACAGGTCGACACCGGGGAGCTGTTTTTT
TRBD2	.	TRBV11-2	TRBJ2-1	CASSPIRGTKYNEQFF	TGTGCCAGCAGCCCTATTAGAGGGACTAAGTACAATGAGCAGTTCTTC
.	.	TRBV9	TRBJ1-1	CASSVDQKGKAFF	TGTGCCAGCAGCGTAGATCAGAAGGGGAAAGCTTTCTTT
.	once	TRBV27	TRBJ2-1	CASSFGGWNEQFF	TGTGCCAGCAGTTTTGGCGGTTGGAATGAGCAGTTCTTC
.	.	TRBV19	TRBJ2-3	CASSALSMFTDTQYF	TGTGCCAGTAGTGCCCTGAGCATGTTCACAGATACGCAGTATTTT
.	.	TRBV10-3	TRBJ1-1	CAIQVDGPNTEAFF	TGTGCCATCCAGGTCGACGGCCCGAACACTGAAGCTTTCTTT
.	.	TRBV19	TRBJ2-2	CASSGGLPGAGELFF	TGTGCCAGTAGCGGGGGACTCCCCGGCGCCGGGGAGCTGTTTTTT
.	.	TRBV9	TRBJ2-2	CASSVQRTGELFF	TGTGCCAGCAGCGTACAACGGACCGGGGAGCTGTTTTTT
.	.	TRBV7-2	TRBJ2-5	CASSLVAGGTGEETQYF	TGTGCCAGCAGCTTAGTTGCGGGAGGGACAGGGGAAGAGACCCAGTACTTC
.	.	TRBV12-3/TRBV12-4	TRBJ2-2	CASSLYNTGELFF	TGTGCCAGCAGTTTATACAATACCGGGGAGCTGTTTTTT
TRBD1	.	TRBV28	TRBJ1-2	CASRLTGQGAGVEYRYTF	TGTGCCAGCAGACTTACGGGACAGGGGGCGGGGGTAGAATATCGCTACACCTTC
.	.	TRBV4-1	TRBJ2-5	CASSQVLARPEETQYF	TGCGCCAGCAGCCAAGTGTTGGCTAGACCCGAAGAGACCCAGTACTTC
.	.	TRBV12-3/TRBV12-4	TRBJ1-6	CASSLHNSPLHF	TGTGCCAGCAGTCTACATAATTCACCCCTCCACTTT
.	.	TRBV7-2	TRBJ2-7	CASSLIGSYEQYF	TGTGCCAGCAGCTTAATCGGGTCCTACGAGCAGTACTTC
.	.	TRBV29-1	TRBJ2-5	CSVEKEGRGESQYF	TGCAGCGTTGAAAAGGAGGGCAGGGGGGAGTCCCAGTACTTC
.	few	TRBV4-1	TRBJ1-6	CASSPLSVWVQYNSPLHF	TGCGCCAGCAGTCCTCTGAGTGTCTGGGTACAGTATAATTCACCCCTCCACTTT
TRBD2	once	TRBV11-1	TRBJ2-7	CASSLAEGGYEQYF	TGTGCCAGCAGCTTAGCGGAGGGAGGGTACGAGCAGTACTTC
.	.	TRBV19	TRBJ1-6	CASRLTGGRPSSYNSPLHF	TGTGCCAGTCGATTAACCGGGGGACGGCCAAGCTCCTATAATTCACCCCTCCACTTT
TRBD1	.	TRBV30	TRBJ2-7	CAWSGYRDRGGYEQYF	TGTGCCTGGAGTGGATACCGAGACAGGGGTGGATACGAGCAGTACTTC
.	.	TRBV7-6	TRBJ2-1	CASSLEGGPYNEQFF	TGTGCCAGCAGCTTAGAGGGGGGGCCCTACAATGAGCAGTTCTTC
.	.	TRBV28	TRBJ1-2	CASSFSGRATYGYTF	TGTGCCAGCAGTTTTTCGGGCAGGGCGACGTATGGCTACACCTTC
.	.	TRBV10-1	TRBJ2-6	CASSGGNPGANVLTF	TGCGCCAGCAGTGGAGGGAACCCTGGGGCCAACGTCCTGACTTTC
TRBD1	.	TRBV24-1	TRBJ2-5	CATSDPGQGMETQYF	TGTGCCACCAGTGACCCGGGACAGGGGATGGAGACCCAGTACTTC
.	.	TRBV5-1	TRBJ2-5	CASSFEGGETQYF	TGCGCCAGCAGCTTCGAAGGAGGGGAGACCCAGTACTTC
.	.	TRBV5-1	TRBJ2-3	CASSLGQVTDTQYF	TGCGCCAGCAGCTTGGGACAAGTCACAGATACGCAGTATTTT